This T cell receptor (beta chain) was sequenced during a study of response to subunit inactivated influenza vaccine. This clonotype showed up many times. TCRdb redid the calling of the RT-PCR reads with MiXCR, one entry per CDR3 protein. The sample has about 610,000 distinct CDR3 sequences, roughly 15% seen once. The germline V gene encodes CDR1 MNHNS and CDR2 SASEGT. J lost 1 base, V lost 3 bases, and 0 bases had no gene match. The CDR3 is 14 residues long. This clonotype was sampled from a man aged 45-60 years who received an inactivated influenza vaccine. Source: PBMCs from blood, taken roughly 12 days after vaccination. This chain uses TRBV6-1 with TRBJ1-5; TRBD1 matches at 7 bases. CDR3 nucleotide sequence: TGTGCCAGCAGTGACAGGGGGAGCAATCAGCCCCAGCATTTT. This gives the protein CASSDRGSNQPQHF.